A selection of T cell receptor beta chains follows, all from one sample in a study of neoadjuvant anti-PD-1 for oral cavity cancer. Sequencing used immunoSEQ multiplex PCR; TCRdb keeps in-frame clones, though not all of them. The sample has approximately 83,000 clones, under 90% seen once. Sequencing was performed on PBMCs, taken before nivolumab (anti-PD-1) treatment. The receptors originated from a person aged 40-85 years with oral cavity squamous cell carcinoma. The CDR3 runs from the conserved cysteine through the conserved F or W. The D gene is left open where the match is weak. Clone sizes are given selectively: once, few, many, or a class where the clone is expanded.

TRBD2	TRBV6-5	TRBJ2-7	NA	TGTGCCAGCAGTTACCGGGCGGGAGCCCAAGAGCAGTACTTC	CASSYRAGAQEQYF
NA	TRBV19	TRBJ2-3	NA	TGTGCCAGTAGTATGGGACTCACAGATACGCAGTATTTT	CASSMGLTDTQYF
TRBD1	TRBV4-1	TRBJ1-1	NA	TGCGCCAGCAGCCAAGGGGCGACAGGGCGTGATGGGAACACTGAAGCTTTCTTT	CASSQGATGRDGNTEAFF
TRBD2	TRBV19	TRBJ2-4	NA	TGTGCCAGTAGCTTAGCGGGAGGGAACATTCAGTACTTC	CASSLAGGNIQYF
TRBD1	TRBV5-6	TRBJ1-1	once	TGTGCCAGCAGCCTCAACAGGGGACCTAGCACTGAAGCTTTCTTT	CASSLNRGPSTEAFF
NA	TRBV15	TRBJ2-2	NA	TGTGCCACCAGCAGAGATATGTACACCGGGGAGCTGTTTTTT	CATSRDMYTGELFF
NA	TRBV27	TRBJ1-4	NA	TGTGCCAGCAGTTTCGCCCAGCCAACTAATGAAAAACTGTTTTTT	CASSFAQPTNEKLFF
TRBD1	TRBV30	TRBJ1-3	NA	TGTGCCCTACAGGGGCTTGGAGGAAACACCATATATTTT	CALQGLGGNTIYF
TRBD1	TRBV13	TRBJ1-2	NA	TGTGCCAGCAGCCTGGGGACAGGCAACTATGGCTACACCTTC	CASSLGTGNYGYTF
NA	TRBV7-2	TRBJ2-4	few	TGTGCCAGCAGCTTTTACGCTGACATTCAGTACTTC	CASSFYADIQYF
TRBD2	TRBV27	TRBJ2-3	NA	TGTGCCAGCAGTTCCGGGACTAGCGACGCAGATACGCAGTATTTT	CASSSGTSDADTQYF
NA	TRBV6-1	TRBJ2-5	NA	TGTGCCAGCAGTGGCCTCGGGCCCCCTCAAGAGACCCAGTACTTC	CASSGLGPPQETQYF
TRBD1	TRBV19	TRBJ1-2	NA	TGTGCCAGTAGTAGGGGACAGTCCTATGGCTACACCTTC	CASSRGQSYGYTF
TRBD1	TRBV18	TRBJ1-5	few	TGTGCCAGCTCGTATGACCGAGAGGGGGCGGCCAATCAGCCCCAGCATTTT	CASSYDREGAANQPQHF